This TCR beta chain was recorded in a study of OX40 agonist ivuxolimab in advanced cancers. Whole-study context: An agonistic human IgG2 monoclonal antibody against OX40 (CD134) was given. Enrollees could have had prior anti-PD-1, anti-PD-L1 or anti-CTLA-4 therapy, which approximately 38% had received.

In regard to this clone: Its antigen is undetermined.

The CDR3 sequence is 13 residues long. V lost 3 bases, J lost 3 bases, and 9 bases lay in between. The germline V gene has CDR1 WSHSY and CDR2 SAAADI. Measured with immunoSEQ multiplex PCR; TCRdb has only the in-frame clones, and not every one. Of under 95,000 clones in the sample, under 95% were seen once. Study-wide results and limits: Antigen targets of the expanded peripheral T cells went undetermined. Clonal expansion was seen in CD4+ and CD8+ blood T cells by week 6 at 0.1 to 3.0 mg/kg.

The chain has TRBV10-2 and TRBJ2-7; D remains unclear. Sequencing was performed on CD4+ or CD8+ T cells sorted from blood, taken in a trial of the OX40 agonist ivuxolimab. The clonotype originates from an adult with an advanced solid tumor such as melanoma, head and neck, liver or kidney cancer. In DNA form, the CDR3 reads TGCGCCAGCAGTGAAGGACGGGTCTACGAGCAGTACTTC. It yields the protein CASSEGRVYEQYF.